The rows below give T cell receptor beta chains drawn from one sample of a study of blood T cells in healthy people across ages. TCRdb processed the 5' RACE reads anew with MiXCR; each CDR3 protein has one entry. This sample yields fewer than 900,000 distinct CDR3 sequences, of which approximately 39% are seen a single time; 20% belongs to the top ten. Sample: blood. These receptor sequences come from a woman aged 55 to 70 in good health. The CDR3 runs from the conserved cysteine through the conserved F or W. Fields, in order: clone size, D gene, V gene, J gene, CDR3 protein, CDR3 DNA. D genes are given only for firm matches. The listing skips clone size in some rows; elsewhere it reads once, few, many or a size class.

few	TRBD2	TRBV9	TRBJ2-1	CASSPSGGTSYNEQFF	TGTGCCAGCAGCCCTAGCGGGGGGACCTCATACAATGAGCAGTTCTTC
many	TRBD1	TRBV7-9	TRBJ2-1	CASSLDRGAYNEQFF	TGTGCCAGCAGCTTAGACAGGGGAGCCTACAATGAGCAGTTCTTC
many	-	TRBV20-1	TRBJ2-5	CSASPQQETQYF	TGCAGTGCTAGTCCCCAGCAAGAGACCCAGTACTTC
few	TRBD2	TRBV7-9	TRBJ2-7	CASSPGGTSWEQYF	TGTGCCAGCAGCCCCGGGGGGACTTCCTGGGAGCAGTACTTC
-	TRBD1	TRBV20-1	TRBJ2-4	CSALTGGKNIQYF	TGCAGTGCTTTGACAGGGGGTAAAAACATTCAGTACTTC
-	-	TRBV7-9	TRBJ2-2	CASSFEGGNTGELFF	TGTGCCAGCAGCTTCGAGGGAGGAAACACCGGGGAGCTGTTTTTT
few	-	TRBV27	TRBJ1-2	CASSPSVGINYGYTF	TGTGCCAGCAGTCCCTCGGTGGGGATTAACTATGGCTACACCTTC
-	-	TRBV6-2/TRBV6-3	TRBJ1-5	CASDPDSNQPQHF	TGTGCCAGCGACCCCGACAGCAATCAGCCCCAGCATTTT
-	-	TRBV6-2/TRBV6-3	TRBJ2-7	CASSALDAFYYEQYF	TGTGCCAGCAGCGCTCTCGACGCCTTTTACTACGAGCAGTACTTC
few	TRBD2	TRBV12-5	TRBJ2-5	CASGWTPSTSELQETQYF	TGTGCTAGTGGTTGGACCCCCTCGACTAGCGAGCTACAAGAGACCCAGTACTTC
few	-	TRBV12-3/TRBV12-4	TRBJ1-5	CASSWRMNQPQHF	TGTGCCAGCAGTTGGAGGATGAATCAGCCCCAGCATTTT
many	-	TRBV29-1	TRBJ2-5	CSVDVGTQETQYF	TGCAGCGTTGATGTGGGAACCCAAGAGACCCAGTACTTC
-	-	TRBV5-1	TRBJ1-5	CASSFGPTGSNQPQHF	TGCGCCAGCAGCTTTGGCCCCACAGGGTCGAATCAGCCCCAGCATTTT
-	-	TRBV7-3	TRBJ2-3	CASSLTHDLTDTQYF	TGTGCCAGCAGCTTAACCCACGATCTTACAGATACGCAGTATTTT
-	-	TRBV24-1	TRBJ1-2	CATRDTVRGYTF	TGTGCCACCAGGGACACGGTACGAGGCTACACCTTC
once	-	TRBV28	TRBJ2-1	CASSAPGGPSYNEQFF	TGTGCCAGCAGTGCCCCGGGGGGCCCCTCTTACAATGAGCAGTTCTTC
-	-	TRBV3-1	TRBJ1-1	CASSRDGGGNTEAFF	TGTGCCAGCAGCCGAGATGGGGGGGGGAACACTGAAGCTTTCTTT
-	TRBD2	TRBV7-2	TRBJ2-1	CASSPRAGVNNEQFF	TGTGCCAGCTCTCCGCGAGCGGGAGTGAACAATGAGCAGTTCTTC
once	-	TRBV7-9	TRBJ2-1	CASSLAESGGHEQFF	TGTGCCAGCAGCTTAGCGGAGAGCGGAGGCCATGAGCAGTTCTTC
few	TRBD2	TRBV6-5	TRBJ2-1	CASTSGSGPYNEQFF	TGTGCCAGCACTAGCGGTAGCGGCCCCTACAATGAGCAGTTCTTC
-	-	TRBV27	TRBJ2-5	CASRARTAIQYF	TGTGCCAGCAGAGCCCGGACGGCGATACAGTACTTC
once	-	TRBV29-1	TRBJ2-3	CSVGKSTDTQYF	TGCAGCGTTGGGAAGAGCACAGATACGCAGTATTTT
-	-	TRBV29-1	TRBJ2-1	CSVEGIQGGPEQFF	TGCAGCGTTGAAGGGATCCAGGGCGGGCCGGAGCAGTTCTTC
few	-	TRBV16	TRBJ1-4	CASSQSQGPNEKLFF	TGTGCCAGCAGCCAATCGCAGGGTCCAAATGAAAAACTGTTTTTT
few	TRBD1	TRBV6-2/TRBV6-3	TRBJ2-5	CASSYSTGTGNQETQYF	TGTGCCAGCAGTTACTCGACCGGGACAGGGAACCAAGAGACCCAGTACTTC
few	-	TRBV3-1	TRBJ1-2	CASSQDGGTYYGYTF	TGTGCCAGCAGCCAAGATGGAGGGACGTACTATGGCTACACCTTC
many	TRBD2	TRBV20-1	TRBJ2-1	CSARSASGPYNEQFF	TGCAGTGCTAGATCGGCTAGCGGACCCTACAATGAGCAGTTCTTC
-	-	TRBV15	TRBJ1-1	CATRRAGARPEAFF	TGTGCCACCAGGCGGGCAGGGGCCCGGCCTGAAGCTTTCTTT
-	-	TRBV14	TRBJ2-1	CASSQYRRTQETQFF	TGTGCCAGCAGCCAATATAGACGCACTCAAGAGACCCAGTTCTTC
-	-	TRBV7-3	TRBJ1-1	CASSTSDGVNTEAFF	TGTGCCAGCAGCACTTCCGACGGGGTGAACACTGAAGCTTTCTTT
-	-	TRBV2	TRBJ1-2	CASREGLYGYTF	TGTGCCAGCAGGGAGGGGTTGTATGGCTACACCTTC
many	-	TRBV18	TRBJ2-5	CASSPGLRETQYF	TGTGCCAGCTCCCCGGGACTCCGAGAGACCCAGTACTTC
few	TRBD1	TRBV30	TRBJ1-2	CASQGVIEYTF	TGTGCCAGCCAGGGGGTGATAGAGTACACCTTC
-	TRBD1	TRBV2	TRBJ1-1	CASTPDQGAGEAFF	TGTGCCAGCACCCCCGATCAGGGGGCCGGTGAAGCTTTCTTT
few	-	TRBV24-1	TRBJ1-1	CATSDPRGTEAFF	TGTGCCACCAGTGATCCCAGGGGCACTGAAGCTTTCTTT
few	-	TRBV29-1	TRBJ2-1	CSVEDLSNEQFF	TGCAGCGTTGAAGATCTCAGCAATGAGCAGTTCTTC
-	TRBD2	TRBV3-1	TRBJ2-7	CASSPGTSPSYEQYF	TGTGCCAGCAGCCCCGGGACTAGCCCTTCCTACGAGCAGTACTTC
-	-	TRBV20-1	TRBJ1-1	CSARNGAMNTEAFF	TGCAGTGCTAGAAATGGGGCCATGAACACTGAAGCTTTCTTT
few	TRBD2	TRBV4-2	TRBJ2-5	CASSQDLRGPGGEQYF	TGTGCCAGCAGCCAAGATCTGCGGGGCCCGGGAGGGGAGCAGTACTTC
few	-	TRBV7-2	TRBJ1-6	CASSFSGVTLHF	TGTGCCAGCAGCTTTTCGGGGGTAACCCTCCACTTT
few	TRBD2	TRBV12-3/TRBV12-4	TRBJ2-7	CASSLISGGGKNEQYF	TGTGCCAGCAGTTTAATCTCGGGCGGGGGTAAGAACGAGCAGTACTTC
-	-	TRBV12-3/TRBV12-4	TRBJ1-2	CASSLALGGPGYTF	TGTGCCAGCAGTTTAGCCCTGGGGGGTCCCGGCTACACCTTC
-	TRBD2	TRBV20-1	TRBJ2-7	CSASAGVPYEQYF	TGCAGTGCTAGCGCGGGGGTCCCCTACGAGCAGTACTTC
-	-	TRBV28	TRBJ1-2	CASSSGGEIGGYTF	TGTGCCAGCAGTTCCGGGGGTGAAATCGGTGGCTACACCTTC
-	-	TRBV12-3/TRBV12-4	TRBJ1-2	CASSYGSGGYTF	TGTGCCAGCAGTTATGGCAGTGGAGGCTACACCTTC
-	-	TRBV2	TRBJ1-4	CASSETNEKLFF	TGTGCCAGCTCGGAAACTAATGAAAAACTGTTTTTT
-	-	TRBV11-2	TRBJ2-7	CASSARRTEAQYF	TGTGCCAGCAGCGCCCGCCGGACGGAGGCGCAGTACTTC
-	-	TRBV2	TRBJ1-5	CASTRDPPQPQHF	TGTGCCAGCACCCGAGATCCCCCCCAGCCCCAGCATTTT
-	TRBD2	TRBV12-3/TRBV12-4	TRBJ2-7	CASRPGGRADEQYF	TGTGCCAGCAGACCTGGCGGGAGGGCCGACGAGCAGTACTTC
-	TRBD2	TRBV2	TRBJ2-1	CACTEYEGGPDNEQFF	TGTGCCTGCACCGAGTACGAGGGAGGGCCCGACAATGAGCAGTTCTTC
-	TRBD1	TRBV13	TRBJ2-1	CASSLGRFGQGGNERFF	TGTGCCAGCAGCTTAGGGCGGTTCGGACAGGGGGGCAATGAGCGGTTCTTC
-	-	TRBV28	TRBJ2-7	CASSLALGASYEQYF	TGTGCCAGCAGTCTCGCGTTAGGCGCGTCCTACGAGCAGTACTTC
few	-	TRBV20-1	TRBJ2-5	CSAPEGGLETQYF	TGCAGTGCCCCCGAGGGGGGTTTGGAGACCCAGTACTTC
-	-	TRBV12-3/TRBV12-4	TRBJ1-6	CASKSQGVHSPLHF	TGTGCCAGCAAATCGCAGGGAGTACACTCACCCCTCCACTTT
-	-	TRBV9	TRBJ2-5	CASSKDPGMKTQYF	TGTGCCAGCAGCAAGGACCCGGGGATGAAGACCCAGTACTTC
-	-	TRBV4-1	TRBJ2-3	CASSQVEGLPSTDTQYF	TGCGCCAGCAGCCAAGTCGAAGGACTGCCTTCCACAGATACGCAGTATTTT